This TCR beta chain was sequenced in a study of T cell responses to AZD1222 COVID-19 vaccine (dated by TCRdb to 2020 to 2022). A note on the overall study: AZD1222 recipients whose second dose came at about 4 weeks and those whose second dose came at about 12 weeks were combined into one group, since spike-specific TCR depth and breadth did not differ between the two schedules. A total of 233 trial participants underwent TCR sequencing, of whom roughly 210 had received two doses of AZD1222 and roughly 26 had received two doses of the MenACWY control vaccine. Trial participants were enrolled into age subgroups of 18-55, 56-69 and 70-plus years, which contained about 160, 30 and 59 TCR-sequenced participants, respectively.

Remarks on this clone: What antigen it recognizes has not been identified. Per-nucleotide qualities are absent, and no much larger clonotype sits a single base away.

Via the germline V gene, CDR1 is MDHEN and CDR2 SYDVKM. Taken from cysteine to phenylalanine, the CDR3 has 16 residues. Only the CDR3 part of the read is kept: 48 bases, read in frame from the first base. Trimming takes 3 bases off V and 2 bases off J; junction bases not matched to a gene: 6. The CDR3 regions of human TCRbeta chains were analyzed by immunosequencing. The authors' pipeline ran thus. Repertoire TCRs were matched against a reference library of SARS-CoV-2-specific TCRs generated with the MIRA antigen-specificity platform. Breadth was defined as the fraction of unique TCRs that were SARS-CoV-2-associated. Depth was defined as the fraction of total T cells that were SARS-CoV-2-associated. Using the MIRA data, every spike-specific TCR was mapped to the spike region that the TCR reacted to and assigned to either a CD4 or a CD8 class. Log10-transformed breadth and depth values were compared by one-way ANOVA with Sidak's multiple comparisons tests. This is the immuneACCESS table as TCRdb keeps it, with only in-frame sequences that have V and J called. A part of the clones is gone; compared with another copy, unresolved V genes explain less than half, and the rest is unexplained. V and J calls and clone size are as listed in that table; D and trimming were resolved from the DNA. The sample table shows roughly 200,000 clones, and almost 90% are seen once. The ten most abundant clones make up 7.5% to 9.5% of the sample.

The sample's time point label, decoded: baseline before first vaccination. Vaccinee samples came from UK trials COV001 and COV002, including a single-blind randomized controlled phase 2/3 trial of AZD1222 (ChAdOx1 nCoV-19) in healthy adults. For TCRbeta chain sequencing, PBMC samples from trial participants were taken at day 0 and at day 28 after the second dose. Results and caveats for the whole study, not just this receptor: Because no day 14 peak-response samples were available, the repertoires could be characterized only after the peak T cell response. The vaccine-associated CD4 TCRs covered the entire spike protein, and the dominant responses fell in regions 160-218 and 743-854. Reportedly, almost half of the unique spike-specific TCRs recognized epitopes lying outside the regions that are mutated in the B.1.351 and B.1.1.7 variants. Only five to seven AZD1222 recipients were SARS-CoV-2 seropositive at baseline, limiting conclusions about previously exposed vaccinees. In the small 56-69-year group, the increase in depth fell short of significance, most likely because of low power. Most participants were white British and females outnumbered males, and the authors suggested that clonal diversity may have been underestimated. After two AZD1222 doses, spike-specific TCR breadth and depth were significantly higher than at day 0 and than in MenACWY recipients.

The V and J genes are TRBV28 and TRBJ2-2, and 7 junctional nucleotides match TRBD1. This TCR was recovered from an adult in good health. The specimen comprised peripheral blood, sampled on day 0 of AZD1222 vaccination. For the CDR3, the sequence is CASSLVGTENTGELFF. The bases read TGTGCCAGCAGTTTGGTCGGGACAGAAAACACCGGGGAGCTGTTTTTT.